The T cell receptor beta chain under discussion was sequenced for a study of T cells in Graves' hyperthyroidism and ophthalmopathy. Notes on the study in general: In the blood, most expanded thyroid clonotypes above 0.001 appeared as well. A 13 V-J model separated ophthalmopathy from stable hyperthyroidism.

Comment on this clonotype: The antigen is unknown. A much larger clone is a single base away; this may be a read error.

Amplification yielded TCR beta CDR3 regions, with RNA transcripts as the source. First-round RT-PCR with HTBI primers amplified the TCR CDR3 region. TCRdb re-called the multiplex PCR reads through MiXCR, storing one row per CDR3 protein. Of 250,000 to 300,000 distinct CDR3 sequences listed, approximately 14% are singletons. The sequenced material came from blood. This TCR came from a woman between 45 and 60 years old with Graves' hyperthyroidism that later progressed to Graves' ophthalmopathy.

CDR3 bases: TGCGCCAGCAGCTTGGGCGAGAGCTATGGCTACACCTTC. Its protein is CASSLGESYGYTF. The rearrangement joins TRBV5-1 to TRBJ1-2; D is uncertain. The length of the CDR3 is 13 residues. Germline CDR1 is SGHRS and CDR2 is YFSETQ. V shed 0 bases and J shed 4 bases, with 7 bases lying between them.